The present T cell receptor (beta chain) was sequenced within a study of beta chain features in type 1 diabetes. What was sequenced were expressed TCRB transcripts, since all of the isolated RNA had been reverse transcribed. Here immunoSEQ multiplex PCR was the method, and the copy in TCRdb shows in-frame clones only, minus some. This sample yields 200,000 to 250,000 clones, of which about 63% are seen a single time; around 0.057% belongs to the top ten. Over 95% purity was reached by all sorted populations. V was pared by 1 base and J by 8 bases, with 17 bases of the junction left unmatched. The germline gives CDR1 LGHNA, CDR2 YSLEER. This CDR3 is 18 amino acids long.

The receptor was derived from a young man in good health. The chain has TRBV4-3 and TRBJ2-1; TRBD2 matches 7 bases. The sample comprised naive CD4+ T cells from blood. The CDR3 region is CASSQGQSRAGYHYEQFF. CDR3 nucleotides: TGCGCCAGCAGCCAAGGCCAATCTCGAGCGGGATATCACTATGAGCAGTTCTTC.